The clone carrying this TCR beta chain came up a few times. Its antigen is still unknown. The repertoire was sequenced with immunoSEQ multiplex PCR; TCRdb's copy has only in-frame clones and lacks some. The profile shows around 100,000 clones, around 93% of them singletons. These data belong to a study of OX40 agonist ivuxolimab in advanced cancers. The overall study: Prior therapy, whether anti-PD-1, anti-PD-L1 or anti-CTLA-4, was allowed, and 40% had some. Overall study findings and caveats: Antigen specificity was not determined for the expanded peripheral T cells.

The germline V gene has CDR1 GTSNPN and CDR2 SVGIG (reference sequence). The CDR3 is 15 residues long. V was clipped by 1 base and J by 3 bases; unmatched bases: 3. This chain uses TRBV30 with TRBJ2-2; TRBD2 matches 9 bases. The sequences come from CD4+ or CD8+ T cells sorted from blood, collected in a trial of the OX40 agonist ivuxolimab. The receptor was derived from an adult with an advanced solid tumor such as melanoma, head and neck, liver or kidney cancer. The CDR3 here is CAWSGGRADTGELFF. The CDR3 DNA is TGTGCCTGGAGTGGCGGGAGGGCCGACACCGGGGAGCTGTTTTTT.